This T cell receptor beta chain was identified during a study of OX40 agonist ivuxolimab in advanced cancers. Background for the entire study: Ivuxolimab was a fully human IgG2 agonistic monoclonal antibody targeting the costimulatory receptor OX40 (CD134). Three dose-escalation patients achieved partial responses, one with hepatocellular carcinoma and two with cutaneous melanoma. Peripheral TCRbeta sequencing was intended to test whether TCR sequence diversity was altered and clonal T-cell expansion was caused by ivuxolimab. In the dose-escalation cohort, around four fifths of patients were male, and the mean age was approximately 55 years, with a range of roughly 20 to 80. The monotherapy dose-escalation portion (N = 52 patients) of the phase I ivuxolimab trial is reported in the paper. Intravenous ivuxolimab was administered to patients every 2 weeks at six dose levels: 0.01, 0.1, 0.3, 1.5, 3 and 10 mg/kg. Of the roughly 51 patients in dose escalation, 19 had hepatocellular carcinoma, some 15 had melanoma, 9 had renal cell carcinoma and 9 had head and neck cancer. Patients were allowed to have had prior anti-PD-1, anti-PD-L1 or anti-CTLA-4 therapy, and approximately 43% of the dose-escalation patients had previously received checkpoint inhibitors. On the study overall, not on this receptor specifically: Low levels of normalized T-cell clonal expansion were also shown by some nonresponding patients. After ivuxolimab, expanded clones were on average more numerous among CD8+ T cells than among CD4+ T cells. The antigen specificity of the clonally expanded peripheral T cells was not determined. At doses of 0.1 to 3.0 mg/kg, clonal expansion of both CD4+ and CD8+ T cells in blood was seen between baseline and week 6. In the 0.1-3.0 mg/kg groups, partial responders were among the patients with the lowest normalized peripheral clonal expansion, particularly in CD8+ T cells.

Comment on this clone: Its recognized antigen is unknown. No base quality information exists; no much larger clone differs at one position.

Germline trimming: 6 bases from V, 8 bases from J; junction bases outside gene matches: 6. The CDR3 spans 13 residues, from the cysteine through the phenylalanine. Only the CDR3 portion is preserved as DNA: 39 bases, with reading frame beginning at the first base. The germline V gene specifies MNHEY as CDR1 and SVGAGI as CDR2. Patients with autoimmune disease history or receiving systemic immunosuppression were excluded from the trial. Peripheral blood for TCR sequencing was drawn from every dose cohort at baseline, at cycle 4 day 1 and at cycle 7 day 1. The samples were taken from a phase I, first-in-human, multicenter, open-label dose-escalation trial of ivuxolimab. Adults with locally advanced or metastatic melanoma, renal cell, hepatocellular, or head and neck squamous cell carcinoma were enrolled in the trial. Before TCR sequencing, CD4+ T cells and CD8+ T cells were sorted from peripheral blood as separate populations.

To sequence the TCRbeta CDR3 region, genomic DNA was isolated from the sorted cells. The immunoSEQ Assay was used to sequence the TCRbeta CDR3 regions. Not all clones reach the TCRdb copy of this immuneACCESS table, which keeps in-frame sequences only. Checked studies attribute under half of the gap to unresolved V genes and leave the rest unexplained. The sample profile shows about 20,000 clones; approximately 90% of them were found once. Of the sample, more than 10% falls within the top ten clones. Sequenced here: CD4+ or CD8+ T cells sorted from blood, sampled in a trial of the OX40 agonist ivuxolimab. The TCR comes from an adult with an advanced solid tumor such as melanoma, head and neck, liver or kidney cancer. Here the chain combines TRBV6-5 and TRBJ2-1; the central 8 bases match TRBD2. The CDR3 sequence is CASSQGLEDEQFF. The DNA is TGTGCCAGCAGCCAGGGACTAGAAGATGAGCAGTTCTTC.